This T cell receptor beta chain was recorded in a study of blood T cell repertoires in COVID-19. V was pared by 3 bases and J by 12 bases, with 12 bases of the junction left unmatched. This CDR3 is 15 amino acids long. Germline CDR1 and CDR2: DFQATT and SNEGSKA (reference sequence). Generated by immunoSEQ multiplex PCR, the TCRdb table keeps only in-frame clones and is missing some. The sample has fewer than 150,000 clones, roughly four fifths seen once; the top ten hold more than 15%. The J gene is TRBJ2-1, the V gene TRBV20-1, with 12 bases aligning to TRBD2. The clonotype was recovered from a man aged 30 to 39 who had recovered from COVID-19. The sequenced sample was PBMCs or T cells enriched from blood (not recorded which). Written as DNA, the CDR3 is TGCAGTGCTAGTGGGACTAGCGGGTCCGTTGGAGGGCAGTTCTTC. This codes for CSASGTSGSVGGQFF.